This TCR beta chain was captured by sequencing in a study of CD8 T cells in ankylosing spondylitis. The CDR3 consists of 15 residues. The V and J ends lost 5 bases and 4 bases, in that order; junction bases with no gene match: 12. Germline loops: CDR1 SGHDT, CDR2 YYEEEE. The sample holds many counts of this clonotype. TCRdb redid the calling of the 5' RACE reads with MiXCR, one entry per CDR3 protein. The sample has about 150,000 distinct CDR3 sequences, 10% to 12% seen once. The TCR was taken from a female donor with ankylosing spondylitis or in good health (not recorded which). Sequencing was performed on blood, either unsorted or a sorted T cell fraction (not recorded which). The chain is built from TRBV5-6 and TRBJ2-7; 7 bases fit TRBD1. This CDR3 is CASRPRTGLWYEQYF. For the CDR3, the DNA is TGTGCCAGCAGACCTAGGACAGGCCTCTGGTACGAGCAGTACTTC.